This T cell receptor beta chain was found in a study of metastatic and nonmetastatic thyroid tumors. At the level of the study: Repertoires from blood and tumor or nodule tissue of malignant and benign thyroid patients were compared.

V lost 7 bases and J lost 6, with 17 bases in between. Looked up from germline, CDR1 is SGHRS and CDR2 is YFSETQ. The CDR3 is made up of 13 amino acids. Only one count was recorded for this clone. All patients were treatment-naive before thyroid surgery. TCRdb called clones again from the PCR reads with MiXCR. This table holds tens of thousands of clones, under 30% found once. The rearrangement uses TRBV5-1 and TRBJ2-7; D might be TRBD1 or TRBD2, each matching 5 bases. The source is a male donor with papillary thyroid cancer or a benign thyroid nodule (not recorded which). Some clones in this sample may be carry-over from other donors' samples. The sequenced sample consisted of blood. The CDR3 region has the DNA TGCGCCAGCTATAATGAGGGGTATGGCGAGCAGTACTTC. Translating it yields CASYNEGYGEQYF.